These T cell receptor beta chains were read from a single sample in a study of beta chain features in type 1 diabetes. The repertoire was sequenced with immunoSEQ multiplex PCR; TCRdb's copy has only in-frame clones and lacks some. The sample includes 200,000 to 250,000 clones, roughly two thirds of them seen just once. The source material was naive CD4+ T cells from blood. The receptors here all came from a man younger than 40 in good health. CDR3s include the opening cysteine and the closing phenylalanine or tryptophan. Each record gives: J gene, V gene, D gene, CDR3 protein. A D gene is named only where the DNA matches it firmly.

j_call: TRBJ1-2
v_call: TRBV7-2
d_call: NA
cdr3_aa: CASSLARGENGYTF

j_call: TRBJ2-5
v_call: TRBV30
d_call: NA
cdr3_aa: CAWSPSETQYF

j_call: TRBJ2-3
v_call: TRBV20-1
d_call: NA
cdr3_aa: CSGARKDTQYF

j_call: TRBJ2-3
v_call: TRBV2
d_call: NA
cdr3_aa: CASRGDNHDTQYF

j_call: TRBJ2-1
v_call: TRBV5-4
d_call: TRBD2
cdr3_aa: CASSLGGTSRSYNEQFF

j_call: TRBJ2-3
v_call: TRBV30
d_call: NA
cdr3_aa: CAWSLRPAGTTDTQYF

j_call: TRBJ2-1
v_call: TRBV25-1
d_call: TRBD2
cdr3_aa: CASSNTGTSSYNEQFF

j_call: TRBJ2-5
v_call: TRBV11-2
d_call: NA
cdr3_aa: CASSPNSGQETQYF

j_call: TRBJ2-7
v_call: TRBV4-3
d_call: TRBD2
cdr3_aa: CASSQTSGRNEQYF

j_call: TRBJ2-3
v_call: TRBV5-4
d_call: NA
cdr3_aa: CASSLLRGTSTDTQYF

j_call: TRBJ2-3
v_call: TRBV2
d_call: NA
cdr3_aa: CASKLWGDTQYF

j_call: TRBJ2-1
v_call: TRBV11-2
d_call: NA
cdr3_aa: CASSPGVGSIDEQFF

j_call: TRBJ2-7
v_call: TRBV28
d_call: NA
cdr3_aa: CASFARDNYEQYF